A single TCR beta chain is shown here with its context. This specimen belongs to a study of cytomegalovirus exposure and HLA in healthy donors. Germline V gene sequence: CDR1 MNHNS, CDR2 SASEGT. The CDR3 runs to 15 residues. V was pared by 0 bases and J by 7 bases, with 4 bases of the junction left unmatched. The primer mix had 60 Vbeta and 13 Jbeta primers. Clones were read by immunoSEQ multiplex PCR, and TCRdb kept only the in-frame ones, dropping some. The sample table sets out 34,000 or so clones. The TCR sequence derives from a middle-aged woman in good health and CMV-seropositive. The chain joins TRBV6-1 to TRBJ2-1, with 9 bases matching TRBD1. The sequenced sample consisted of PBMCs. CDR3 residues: CASSEADRGRNEQFF. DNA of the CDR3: TGTGCCAGCAGTGAAGCGGACAGGGGCAGGAATGAGCAGTTCTTC.